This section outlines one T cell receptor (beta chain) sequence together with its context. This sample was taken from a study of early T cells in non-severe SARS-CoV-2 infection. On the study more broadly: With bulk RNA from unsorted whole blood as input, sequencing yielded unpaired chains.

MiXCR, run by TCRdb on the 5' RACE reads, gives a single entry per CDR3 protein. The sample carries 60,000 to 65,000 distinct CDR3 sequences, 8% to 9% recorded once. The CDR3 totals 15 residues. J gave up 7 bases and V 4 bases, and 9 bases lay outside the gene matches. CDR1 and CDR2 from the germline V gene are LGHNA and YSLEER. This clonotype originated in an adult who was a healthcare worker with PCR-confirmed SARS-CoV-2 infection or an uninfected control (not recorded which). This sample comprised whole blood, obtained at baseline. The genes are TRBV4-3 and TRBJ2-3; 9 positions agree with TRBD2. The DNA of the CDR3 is TGCGCCAGCAGCCTCCTCGCGGGAGGGCCTCATACGCAGTATTTT. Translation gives CASSLLAGGPHTQYF.